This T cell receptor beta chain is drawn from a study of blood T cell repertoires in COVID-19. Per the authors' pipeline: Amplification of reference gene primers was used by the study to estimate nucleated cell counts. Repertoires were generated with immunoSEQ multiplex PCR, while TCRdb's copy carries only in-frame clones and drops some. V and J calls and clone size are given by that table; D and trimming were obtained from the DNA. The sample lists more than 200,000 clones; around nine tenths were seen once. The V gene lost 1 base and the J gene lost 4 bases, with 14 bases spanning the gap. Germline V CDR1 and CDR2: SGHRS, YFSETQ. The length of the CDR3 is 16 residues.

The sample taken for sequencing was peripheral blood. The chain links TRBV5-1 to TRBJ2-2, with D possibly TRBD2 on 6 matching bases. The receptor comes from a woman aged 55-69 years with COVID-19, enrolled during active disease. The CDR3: CASSLNSGPGTGELFF. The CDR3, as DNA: TGCGCCAGCAGCTTGAATAGCGGCCCGGGCACCGGGGAGCTGTTTTTT. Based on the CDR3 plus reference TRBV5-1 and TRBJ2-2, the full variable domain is KAGVTQTPRYLIKTRGQQVTLSCSPISGHRSVSWYQQTPGQGLQFLFEYFSETQRNKGNFPGRFSGRQFSNSRSEMNVSTLELGDSALYLCASSLNSGPGTGELFFGEGSRLTVL.